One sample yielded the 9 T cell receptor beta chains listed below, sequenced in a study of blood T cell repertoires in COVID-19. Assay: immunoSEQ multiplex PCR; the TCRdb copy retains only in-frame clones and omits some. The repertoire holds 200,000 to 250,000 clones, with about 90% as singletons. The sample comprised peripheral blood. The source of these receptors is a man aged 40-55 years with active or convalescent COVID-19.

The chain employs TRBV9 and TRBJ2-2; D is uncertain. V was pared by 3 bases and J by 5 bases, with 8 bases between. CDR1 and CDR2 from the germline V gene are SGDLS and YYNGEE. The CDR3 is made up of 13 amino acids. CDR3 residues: CASSATVTGELFF. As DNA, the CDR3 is TGTGCCAGCAGCGCTACGGTGACCGGGGAGCTGTTTTTT.

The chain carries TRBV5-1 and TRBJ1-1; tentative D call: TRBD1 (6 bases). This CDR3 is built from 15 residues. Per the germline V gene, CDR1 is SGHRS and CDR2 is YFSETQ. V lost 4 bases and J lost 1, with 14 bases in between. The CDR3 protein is CASSPDGQRNTEAFF. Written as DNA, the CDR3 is TGCGCCAGCAGCCCTGACGGACAGAGGAACACTGAAGCTTTCTTT. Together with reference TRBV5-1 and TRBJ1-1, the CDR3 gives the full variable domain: KAGVTQTPRYLIKTRGQQVTLSCSPISGHRSVSWYQQTPGQGLQFLFEYFSETQRNKGNFPGRFSGRQFSNSRSEMNVSTLELGDSALYLCASSPDGQRNTEAFFGQGTRLTVV.

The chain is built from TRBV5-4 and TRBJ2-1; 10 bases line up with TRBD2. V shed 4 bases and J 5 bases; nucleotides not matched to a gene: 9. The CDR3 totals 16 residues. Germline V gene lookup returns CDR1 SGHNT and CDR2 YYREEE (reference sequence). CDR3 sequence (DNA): TGTGCCAGCAGCGTCCTACTAAGCGGGGGGGACAATGAGCAGTTCTTC. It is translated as CASSVLLSGGDNEQFF.

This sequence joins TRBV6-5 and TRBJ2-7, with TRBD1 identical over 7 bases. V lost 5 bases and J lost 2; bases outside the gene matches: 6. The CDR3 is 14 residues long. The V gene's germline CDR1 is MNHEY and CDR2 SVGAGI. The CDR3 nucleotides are TGTGCCAGCAGTCGAGACAGGGCAACCTACGAGCAGTACTTC. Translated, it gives CASSRDRATYEQYF.

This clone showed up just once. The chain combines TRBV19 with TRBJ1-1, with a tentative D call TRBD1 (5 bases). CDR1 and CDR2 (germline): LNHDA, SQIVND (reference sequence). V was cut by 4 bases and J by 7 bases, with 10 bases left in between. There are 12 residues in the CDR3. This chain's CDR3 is CASSRTQVEAFF. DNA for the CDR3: TGTGCCAGTAGTAGAACACAGGTTGAAGCTTTCTTT.

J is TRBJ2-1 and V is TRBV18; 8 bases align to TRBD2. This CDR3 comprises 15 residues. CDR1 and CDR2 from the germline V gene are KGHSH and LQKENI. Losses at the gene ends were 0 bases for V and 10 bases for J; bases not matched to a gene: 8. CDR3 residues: CASSPPLAGLMEQFF. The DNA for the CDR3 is TGTGCCAGCTCACCACCATTAGCGGGGTTAATGGAGCAGTTCTTC.

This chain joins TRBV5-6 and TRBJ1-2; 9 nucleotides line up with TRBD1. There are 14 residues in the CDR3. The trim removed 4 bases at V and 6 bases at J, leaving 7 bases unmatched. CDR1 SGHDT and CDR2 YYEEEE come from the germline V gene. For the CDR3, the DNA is TGTGCCAGCAGCCGAGACAGGGGGACGGATGGCTACACCTTC. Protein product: CASSRDRGTDGYTF.

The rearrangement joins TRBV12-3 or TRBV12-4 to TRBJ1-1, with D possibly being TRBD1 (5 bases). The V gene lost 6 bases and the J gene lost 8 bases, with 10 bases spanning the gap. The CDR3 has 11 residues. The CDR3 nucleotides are TGTGCCAGCAGCGACAGCCGGGAAGCTTTCTTT. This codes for CASSDSREAFF.

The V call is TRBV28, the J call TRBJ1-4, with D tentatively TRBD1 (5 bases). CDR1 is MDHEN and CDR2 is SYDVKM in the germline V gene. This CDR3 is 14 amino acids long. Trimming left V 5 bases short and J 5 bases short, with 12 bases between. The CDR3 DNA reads TGTGCCAGCAGTCAGACAGTGGGGAATGAAAAACTGTTTTTT. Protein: CASSQTVGNEKLFF.